This passage covers 14 T cell receptor beta chains from one sample sequenced in a study of T cell responses to AZD1222 COVID-19 vaccine. Sequenced by immunoSEQ multiplex PCR; TCRdb stores in-frame clones only, minus some. The profile covers roughly 130,000 clones, with roughly 91% appearing a single time and over 2.5% taken by the ten largest. Sequences were derived from peripheral blood, sampled on day 0 of AZD1222 vaccination. Source of these receptors: an adult in good health.

V is TRBV15 and J is TRBJ2-2, with 9 nucleotides matching TRBD2. Germline CDR1 and CDR2: LNHNV and YYDKDF (reference sequence). The CDR3 runs to 17 residues. J lost 5 bases, V lost 0 bases, and 7 bases had no gene match. The CDR3 loop reads CATSREAGLAGTGELFF. Written as DNA, the CDR3 is TGTGCCACCAGCAGAGAGGCCGGGCTAGCGGGAACCGGGGAGCTGTTTTTT.

The chain joins TRBV19 to TRBJ2-3; the match to TRBD2 covers 8 bases. In germline, CDR1 is LNHDA, CDR2 SQIVND (reference sequence). CDR3 length: 14 residues. Losses at the gene ends were 2 bases for V and 5 bases for J; bases not matched to a gene: 3. CDR3 in amino acids: CASSISAGGDTQYF. The DNA of the CDR3 is TGTGCCAGTAGTATATCCGCGGGGGGAGATACGCAGTATTTT.

The chain is built from TRBV29-1 and TRBJ2-1; TRBD2 matches at 14 bases. The CDR3 totals 14 residues. CDR1 and CDR2 from the germline V gene are SQVTM and ANQGSEA. After removal of 7 bases from V and 9 bases from J, the junction contained 8 bases not matched to a gene. The CDR3 DNA reads as TGCAGCGGGGCGGGACTAGCGGGAGTAGGTGAGCAGTTCTTC. It is translated as CSGAGLAGVGEQFF.

J is TRBJ2-1 and V is TRBV7-3, with TRBD2 identical over 9 bases. V lost 1 base to trimming and J lost 7 bases; unmatched junction nucleotides: 5. Per the germline V gene, CDR1 is SGHTA and CDR2 is FQGTGA. The CDR3 extends over 15 amino acids. CDR3 nucleotide sequence: TGTGCCAGCAGCTTAATAGCGGGAGTTAAGAATGAGCAGTTCTTC. This encodes CASSLIAGVKNEQFF.

Worth noting for this clone: Other DNA variants within this sample encode the same CDR3. The chain links TRBV30 to TRBJ2-7, with a possible D match to TRBD2 (7 bases). Trimming cost V 3 bases and J 0 bases, with 12 bases left between them. The CDR3 runs to 14 residues. CDR1 is GTSNPN, CDR2 SVGIG, per germline (reference sequence). As DNA, the CDR3 is TGTGCCTGGAGCAGGGGAGGGAGCTCCTACGAGCAGTACTTC. This sequence encodes CAWSRGGSSYEQYF.

The CDR3 loop reads CASSLVGDTTSYEQYF. The CDR3 DNA is TGTGCCAGCAGCTTAGTGGGGGACACAACCTCCTACGAGCAGTACTTC. V and J are TRBV7-2 and TRBJ2-7; a possible D gene is TRBD1 (6 bases). The length of the CDR3 is 16 residues. In germline, CDR1 is SGHTA, CDR2 FQGNSA. Trimming pared 1 base from V and 0 bases from J, leaving 13 bases between.

The chain links TRBV28 to TRBJ1-5, with 11 bases fitting TRBD1. Germline lookup yields CDR1 MDHEN and CDR2 SYDVKM. The CDR3 runs to 19 residues. J lost 1 base, V lost 0 bases, and 8 bases had no gene match. CDR3 in DNA: TGTGCCAGCAGTTTATGGATAGGGACAGGGGGAAGAAGCAATCAGCCCCAGCATTTT. Encoded protein: CASSLWIGTGGRSNQPQHF.

The V gene is TRBV10-3, the J gene TRBJ1-5, with TRBD1 matching 7 bases. Germline loops: CDR1 ENHRY, CDR2 SYGVKD. The CDR3 is 13 residues long. J lost 7 bases, V lost 5 bases, and 5 bases had no gene match. The CDR3 nucleotides read TGTGCCATCAGTAAGGACAGGTCACAGCCCCAGCATTTT. As protein: CAISKDRSQPQHF.

This chain connects TRBV10-3 to TRBJ1-2; D not certain. The CDR3 has 12 residues. Trimming took 10 bases from V and 4 from J, leaving 13 bases between them. Germline V CDR1 and CDR2: ENHRY, SYGVKD. The CDR3 sequence is CATLNPRYGYTF. CDR3 bases: TGTGCCACCCTGAACCCCCGCTATGGCTACACCTTC.

This chain links TRBV19 with TRBJ1-1; D call uncertain. V lost 7 bases to trimming and J lost 1 base, with 19 bases between them. From germline, CDR1 is LNHDA and CDR2 SQIVND (reference sequence). This CDR3 has 16 residues. DNA of the CDR3: TGTGCCAGTACCCCGATGATAGGGTTAGGGAACACTGAAGCTTTCTTT. Residues: CASTPMIGLGNTEAFF.

This clone showed up just once. CDR3 protein: CASSRGTGASEQYF. The CDR3 coding sequence is TGTGCCAGCAGCCGAGGGACAGGGGCTAGCGAGCAGTACTTC. The gene calls are TRBV3-1 (or the pseudogene TRBV3-2) and TRBJ2-7; 10 bases map to TRBD1. This CDR3 has 14 residues. Germline assignment: CDR1 LGHDT and CDR2 YNNKEL (reference sequence). V lost 4 bases to trimming and J lost 6 bases; unmatched junction nucleotides: 6.

The J gene is TRBJ1-3, the V gene TRBV4-3, with 9 bases matching TRBD1. The CDR3 runs 13 residues. Per the germline V gene, CDR1 is LGHNA and CDR2 is YSLEER. With V trimmed by 11 bases and J by 8 bases, 10 bases remained unmatched. Here the CDR3 reads CASQGQGSDTIYF. CDR3 DNA sequence: TGCGCCTCCCAAGGACAGGGGTCCGACACCATATATTTT.

This clone was found once. The chain carries TRBV6-5 and TRBJ2-5; 13 bases align to TRBD2. The CDR3 is made up of 15 amino acids. Germline CDR1 and CDR2: MNHEY and SVGAGI. The ends lost 5 bases at V and 3 bases at J; junction bases unmatched: 3. CDR3: CASSLGTSGKETQYF. The CDR3 DNA sequence: TGTGCCAGCAGTCTTGGGACTAGCGGGAAAGAGACCCAGTACTTC.

The genes are TRBV6-5 and TRBJ2-7; a weak D match, TRBD2 (6 bases). CDR3 length equals 12 residues. Germline assignment: CDR1 MNHEY and CDR2 SVGAGI. V lost 8 bases and J 3 bases, leaving 11 bases between the germline ends. CDR3 DNA: TGTGCCAGCGGCGGGATGAACTACGAGCAGTACTTC. Its translation: CASGGMNYEQYF.